This T cell receptor beta chain was found in a study of control samples from healthy donors and cancer patients. Germline V gives CDR1 SQVTM, CDR2 ANQGSEA. V shed 7 bases, J shed 2 bases, and the junction held 1 base outside the gene matches. The CDR3 contains 11 residues. Using immunoSEQ multiplex PCR, the repertoire was profiled, and TCRdb retains in-frame clones only, with some absent. The table has approximately 140,000 clones, 92% seen once. The V and J genes are TRBV29-1 and TRBJ2-7; 8 bases align to TRBD1. This clonotype was obtained from a man aged 25-40 years in good health. The sample was blood. The DNA for the CDR3 is TGCAGCGGGGGACAGGCCTACGAGCAGTACTTC. Protein product: CSGGQAYEQYF.